The clone carrying this T cell receptor beta chain showed up just a few times. The data stem from a study of identical twins. MiXCR, applied by TCRdb to the 5' RACE reads, yields one record per CDR3 protein. The profile covers fewer than 250,000 distinct CDR3 sequences, with 15% to 20% appearing a single time and 40% taken by the ten largest. Germline CDR1 SQVTM, CDR2 ANQGSEA. There are 15 residues in the CDR3. V lost 3 bases and J lost 2, with 17 bases in between. The sample was also reused in another study, on T cells expressing NK-cell markers.

J is TRBJ2-7 and V is TRBV29-1; tentatively, D is TRBD1 or TRBD2 (5 bases each). The sequenced sample consisted of CD8+ T cells sorted from blood. The sequence was collected from a woman aged 18-35 years in good health. The DNA for the CDR3 is TGCAGCGTTGAGGCCTCCGGGACGTCCACCTACGAGCAGTACTTC. Its protein is CSVEASGTSTYEQYF.